This TCR beta chain was observed in a study of blood T cell repertoires in COVID-19. About the research overall: PBMCs, B-cell-depleted T cells, or T cells provided the cDNA or gDNA that made up the material.

Methods used by the authors: How many nucleated cells were present was estimated from reference gene primer amplification. Libraries were prepared by immunoSEQ multiplex PCR; TCRdb keeps only in-frame clonotypes and omits some of them. The V and J calls and clone size were taken over from that table, and D and trimming were inferred from the DNA. This table holds approximately 400,000 clones, 88% found once. V lost 9 bases, J lost 5 bases, and 20 bases lay in between. Germline CDR1 reads MRHNA; CDR2 reads SNTAGT. This CDR3 comprises 14 residues. The sample holds one count of this clone. V gene TRBV6-4 combines with J gene TRBJ2-7, with D possibly TRBD2 on 6 matching bases. This clonotype was obtained from a woman under 30 who had recovered from COVID-19. The source material was PBMCs or T cells enriched from blood (not recorded which). The CDR3 DNA is TGTGCCAGAGCGGGTGAGGACGGCCGCCACGAGCAGTACTTC. The encoded protein is CARAGEDGRHEQYF.